This T cell receptor (beta chain) was retrieved from a study of cytomegalovirus exposure and HLA in healthy donors. A multiplex PCR was run with 60 Vbeta primers and 13 Jbeta primers. Repertoires were generated with immunoSEQ multiplex PCR, while TCRdb's copy carries only in-frame clones and drops some. The table for this sample gives roughly 120,000 clones. In the case of this clone: Its antigen is undetermined.

Healthy people donating bone marrow made up the donors. Donors likely had unrecorded immune exposures despite being nominally healthy when sampled. Whole-study findings and limits: An Asian-associated ancestry cluster reportedly showed fewer N-insertions than the approximately 700-donor mean in a later analysis. The listing of some 170 TCR beta chains classed them as cytomegalovirus-associated.

Germline V gene sequence: CDR1 SEHNR, CDR2 FQNEAQ (reference sequence). This CDR3 is 15 amino acids long. V shed 10 bases, J shed 6 bases, and the junction held 11 bases outside the gene matches. The TCR sequence derives from a man aged 30 to 39 in good health and CMV-seronegative. This chain uses TRBV7-9 with TRBJ2-2, with 10 bases fitting TRBD1. The source material was PBMCs. Written as DNA, the CDR3 is TGTGCCACCGCGTTGCGACAGGGGGCTGCCGGGGAGCTGTTTTTT. This sequence encodes CATALRQGAAGELFF.